Here is one T cell receptor beta chain with its context. As yet, its antigen is unknown. V was shortened by 0 bases and J by 3 bases, with 14 bases between the two germline ends. The CDR3 is made up of 16 amino acids. In germline, CDR1 is MNHEY, CDR2 SVGAGI. The study pooled second doses at about 4 or about 12 weeks. The sample is drawn from a study of T cell responses to AZD1222 COVID-19 vaccine. Regarding the study as a whole: Donors skewed white British and female; clonal diversity was possibly underestimated. Regions 160-218 and 743-854 dominated among vaccine-associated CD4 TCRs spanning spike. A rise in Spike-specific TCR breadth and depth followed two AZD1222 doses.

The data were produced by immunoSEQ multiplex PCR, yet TCRdb's version contains in-frame clones alone and is incomplete. The table records approximately 160,000 clones, around 94% of them present only once. This specimen consisted of peripheral blood, obtained 28 days after the second AZD1222 dose. The origin of this receptor is an adult who received the AZD1222 COVID-19 vaccine. The rearrangement links TRBV6-5 to TRBJ1-2; D not certain. The CDR3 bases are TGTGCCAGCAGTTACTCGATGGGTAGCGGGGACTATGGCTACACCTTC. This encodes CASSYSMGSGDYGYTF.